The 8 T cell receptor beta chains in this list originate from one sample, sequenced in a study of cytomegalovirus exposure and HLA in healthy donors. Primers included in the PCR were 60 Vbeta and 13 Jbeta primers. The assay was immunoSEQ multiplex PCR, and TCRdb's table has in-frame clones only and misses some. The sample has roughly 100,000 clones, roughly a tenth seen once. The sample taken for sequencing was PBMCs. The receptors here all came from a man between 45 and 60 years old in good health and CMV-seropositive.

Only a few counts were recorded for this clone. The rearrangement joins TRBV6-1 to TRBJ2-7; 8 nucleotides line up with TRBD2. The trim removed 6 bases at V and 6 bases at J, leaving 13 bases unmatched. The CDR3 consists of 15 residues. CDR1 is MNHNS and CDR2 is SASEGT in the germline V gene. This CDR3 reads CASRSAGAPLGEQYF. CDR3 bases: TGTGCCAGCAGGTCAGCGGGAGCCCCCCTTGGCGAGCAGTACTTC.

V and J are TRBV7-9 and TRBJ1-1; tentative D call: TRBD1 (6 bases). Germline loops: CDR1 SEHNR, CDR2 FQNEAQ (reference sequence). V lost 5 bases and J 5 bases, leaving 12 bases between the germline ends. The CDR3 spans 13 residues. The CDR3: CASSGQRTTEAFF. For the CDR3, the DNA is TGTGCCAGCAGCGGACAGAGAACAACTGAAGCTTTCTTT.

Only a few counts were recorded for this clone. The chain uses TRBV7-2 and TRBJ2-7; D is ambiguous. This CDR3 contains 16 residues. Trimming took off 1 base at V and 2 bases at J, with 15 bases between the two ends. Germline V gene sequence: CDR1 SGHTA, CDR2 FQGNSA. CDR3 residues: CASSLVVARKTYEQYF. The CDR3, as DNA: TGTGCCAGCAGCTTAGTAGTAGCCAGAAAAACCTACGAGCAGTACTTC.

CDR3 nucleotide sequence: TGTGCCATAGGGACTAGAGTAAACGAGCAGTACTTC. Translating gives CAIGTRVNEQYF. The chain combines TRBV10-3 with TRBJ2-5, with TRBD2 identical over 8 bases. Matching the DNA end better, TRBJ2-7 makes the J call doubtful. The CDR3 has 12 amino acids. The V gene's germline CDR1 is ENHRY and CDR2 SYGVKD.

The V call is TRBV5-1, the J call TRBJ2-1; 8 bases map to TRBD2. Germline assignment: CDR1 SGHRS and CDR2 YFSETQ. V lost 0 bases to trimming and J lost 8 bases; unmatched junction nucleotides: 7. CDR3 size: 15 residues. CDR3: CASSLGGTRSDEQFF. The CDR3 DNA reads as TGCGCCAGCAGCTTGGGGGGGACTAGGAGCGATGAGCAGTTCTTC.

The gene calls are TRBV28 and TRBJ1-4, with TRBD1 as a possible D gene (5 bases). In germline, CDR1 is MDHEN, CDR2 SYDVKM. The V gene lost 8 bases and the J gene lost 5 bases, with 9 bases spanning the gap. CDR3 length: 12 residues. Written as DNA, the CDR3 is TGTGCCAGCCAGGGTGGAAATGAAAAACTGTTTTTT. Its protein is CASQGGNEKLFF.

V and J are TRBV19 and TRBJ2-3; D possibly corresponds to TRBD2 (6 bases). Germline V CDR1 and CDR2: LNHDA, SQIVND (reference sequence). Trimming took 3 bases from V and 4 from J, leaving 14 bases between them. The CDR3 runs to 15 residues. The CDR3 region has the DNA TGTGCCAGTAGTATGGCGGTCAGGGAGGCAGATACGCAGTATTTT. Translation: CASSMAVREADTQYF.

The V call is TRBV4-2, the J call TRBJ2-7, with D possibly being TRBD1 (5 bases). Germline CDR1 reads LGHNA; CDR2 reads YNFKEQ. The CDR3 sequence is 15 residues long. The V end lost 3 bases, the J end lost 6 bases, and 18 bases lay between the germline ends. The CDR3 is CASSQRIGRVGEQYF. The DNA of the CDR3 is TGTGCCAGCAGCCAGAGAATAGGCAGGGTGGGCGAGCAGTACTTC.